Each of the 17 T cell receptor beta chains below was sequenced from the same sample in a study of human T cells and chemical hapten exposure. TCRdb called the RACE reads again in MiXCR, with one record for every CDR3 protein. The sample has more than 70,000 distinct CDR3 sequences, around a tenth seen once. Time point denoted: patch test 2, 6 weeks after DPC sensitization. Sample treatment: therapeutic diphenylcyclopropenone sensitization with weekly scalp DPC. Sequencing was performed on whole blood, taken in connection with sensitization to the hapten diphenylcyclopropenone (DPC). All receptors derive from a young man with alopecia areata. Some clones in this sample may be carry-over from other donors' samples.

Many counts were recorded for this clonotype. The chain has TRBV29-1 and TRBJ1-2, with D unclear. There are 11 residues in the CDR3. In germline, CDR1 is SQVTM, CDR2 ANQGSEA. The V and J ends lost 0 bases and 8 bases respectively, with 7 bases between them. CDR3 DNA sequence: TGCAGCGTTGAAGATCTCGAGGGCTACACCTTC. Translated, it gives CSVEDLEGYTF.

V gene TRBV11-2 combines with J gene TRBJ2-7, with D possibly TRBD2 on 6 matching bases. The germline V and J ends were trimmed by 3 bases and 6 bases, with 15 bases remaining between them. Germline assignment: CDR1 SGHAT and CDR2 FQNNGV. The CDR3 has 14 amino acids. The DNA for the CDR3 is TGTGCCAGCAGCTTGATTAGCGGCTTTGGCGAGCAGTACGTC. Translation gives CASSLISGFGEQYV.

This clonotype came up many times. CDR3 DNA: TGTGCCAGCAGTCCCGGGGTAGCTTCGGATACGCAGTATTTT. Its translation is CASSPGVASDTQYF. The V and J genes are TRBV6-1 and TRBJ2-3, with D perhaps matching TRBD2 (5 bases). In germline, CDR1 is MNHNS, CDR2 SASEGT. The CDR3 covers 14 residues. The V and J ends lost 5 bases and 6 bases respectively, with 15 bases between them.

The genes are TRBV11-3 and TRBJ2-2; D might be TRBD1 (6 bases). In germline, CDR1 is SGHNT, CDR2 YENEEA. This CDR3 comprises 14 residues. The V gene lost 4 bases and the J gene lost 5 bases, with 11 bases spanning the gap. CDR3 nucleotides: TGTGCCAGCAGCTCAGTACAGGGAACCGGGGAGCTGTTTTTT. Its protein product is CASSSVQGTGELFF. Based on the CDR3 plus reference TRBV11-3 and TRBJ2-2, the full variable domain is EAGVVQSPRYKIIEKKQPVAFWCNPISGHNTLYWYLQNLGQGPELLIRYENEEAVDDSQLPKDRFSAERLKGVDSTLKIQPAELGDSAVYLCASSSVQGTGELFFGEGSRLTVL.

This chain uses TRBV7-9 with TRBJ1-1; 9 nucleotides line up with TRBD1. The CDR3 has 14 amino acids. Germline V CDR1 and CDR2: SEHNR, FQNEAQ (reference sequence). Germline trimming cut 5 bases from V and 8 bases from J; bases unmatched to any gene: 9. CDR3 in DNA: TGTGCCAGCAGCCCCCTGTCGGACAGGGGAGAAGCTTTCTTT. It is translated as CASSPLSDRGEAFF.

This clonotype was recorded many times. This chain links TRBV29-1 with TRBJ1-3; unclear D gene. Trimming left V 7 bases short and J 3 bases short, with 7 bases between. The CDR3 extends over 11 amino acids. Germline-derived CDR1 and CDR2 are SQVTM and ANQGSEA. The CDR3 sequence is CSAGLGNTIYF. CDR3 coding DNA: TGCAGCGCCGGCCTTGGAAACACCATATATTTT. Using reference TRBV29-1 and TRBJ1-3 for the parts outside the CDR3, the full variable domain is SAVISQKPSRDICQRGTSLTIQCQVDSQVTMMFWYRQQPGQSLTLIATANQGSEATYESGFVIDKFPISRPNLTFSTLTVSNMSPEDSSIYLCSAGLGNTIYFGEGSWLTVV.

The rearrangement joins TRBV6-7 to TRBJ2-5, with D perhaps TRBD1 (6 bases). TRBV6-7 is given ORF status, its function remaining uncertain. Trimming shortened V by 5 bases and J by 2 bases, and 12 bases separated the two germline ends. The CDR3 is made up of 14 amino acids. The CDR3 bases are TGTGCCAGCAGTACCCGGACAGAACAAGAGACCCAGTACTTC. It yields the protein CASSTRTEQETQYF.

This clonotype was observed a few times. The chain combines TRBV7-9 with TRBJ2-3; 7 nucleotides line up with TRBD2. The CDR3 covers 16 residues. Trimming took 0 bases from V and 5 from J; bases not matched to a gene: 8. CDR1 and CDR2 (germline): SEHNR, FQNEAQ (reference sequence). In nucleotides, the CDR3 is TGTGCCAGCAGCTTAGCGGCTAGCGGAGGATTAGATACGCAGTATTTT. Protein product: CASSLAASGGLDTQYF.

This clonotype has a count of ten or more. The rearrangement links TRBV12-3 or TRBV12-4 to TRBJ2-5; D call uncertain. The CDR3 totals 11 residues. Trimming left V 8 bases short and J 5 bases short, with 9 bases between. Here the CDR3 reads CASLQGETQYF. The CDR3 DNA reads TGTGCCAGCCTTCAAGGGGAGACCCAGTACTTC.

The CDR3 DNA reads TGTGCCAGCTCACCGAAACATTTACAAGAGACCCAGTACTTC. Protein product: CASSPKHLQETQYF. The J gene is TRBJ2-5, the V gene TRBV18; D gene unclear. Trimming took 3 bases from V and 2 from J, leaving 10 bases between them. CDR1 and CDR2 from the germline V gene are KGHSH and LQKENI. This CDR3 is built from 14 residues.

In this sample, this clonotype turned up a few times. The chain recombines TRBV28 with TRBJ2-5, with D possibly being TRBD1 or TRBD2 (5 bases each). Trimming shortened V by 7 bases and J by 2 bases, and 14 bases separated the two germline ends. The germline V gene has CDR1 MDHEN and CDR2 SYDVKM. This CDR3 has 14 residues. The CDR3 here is CASTTGREQETQYF. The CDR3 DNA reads TGTGCCAGCACTACAGGACGGGAACAAGAGACCCAGTACTTC.

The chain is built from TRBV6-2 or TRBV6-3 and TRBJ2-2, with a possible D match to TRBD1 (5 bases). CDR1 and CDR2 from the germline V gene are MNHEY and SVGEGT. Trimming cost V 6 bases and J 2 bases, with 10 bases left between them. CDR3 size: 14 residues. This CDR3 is CASRLDINTGELFF. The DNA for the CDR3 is TGTGCCAGCAGATTGGACATCAACACCGGGGAGCTGTTTTTT.

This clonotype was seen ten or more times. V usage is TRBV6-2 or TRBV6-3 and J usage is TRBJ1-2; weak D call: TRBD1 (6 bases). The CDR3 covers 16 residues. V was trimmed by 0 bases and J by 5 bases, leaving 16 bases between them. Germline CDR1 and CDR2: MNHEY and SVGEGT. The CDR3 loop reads CASSYSAAGEVYGYTF. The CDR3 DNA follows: TGTGCCAGCAGTTACTCCGCAGCAGGGGAGGTATATGGCTACACCTTC.

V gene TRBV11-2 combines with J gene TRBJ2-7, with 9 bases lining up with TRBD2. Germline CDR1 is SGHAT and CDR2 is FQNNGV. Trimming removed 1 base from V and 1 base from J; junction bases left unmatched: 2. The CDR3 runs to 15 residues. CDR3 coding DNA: TGTGCCAGCAGCTTAGCTAGCGGGGCGTCCTACGAGCAGTACGTC. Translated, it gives CASSLASGASYEQYV.

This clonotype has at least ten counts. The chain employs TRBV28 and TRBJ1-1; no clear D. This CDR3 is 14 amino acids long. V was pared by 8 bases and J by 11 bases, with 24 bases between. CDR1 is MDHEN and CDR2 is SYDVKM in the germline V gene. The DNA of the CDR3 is TGTGCCAGCCAGGTCACCCGAACTACCTCTGGGGCTTTCTTT. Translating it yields CASQVTRTTSGAFF.

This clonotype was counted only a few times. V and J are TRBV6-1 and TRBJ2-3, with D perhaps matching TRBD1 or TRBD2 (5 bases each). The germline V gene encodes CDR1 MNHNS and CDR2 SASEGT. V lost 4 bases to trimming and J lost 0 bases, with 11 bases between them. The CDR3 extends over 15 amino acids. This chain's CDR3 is CASSGRDGSTDTQYF. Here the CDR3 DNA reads TGTGCCAGCAGTGGCCGGGACGGTAGCACAGATACGCAGTATTTT.

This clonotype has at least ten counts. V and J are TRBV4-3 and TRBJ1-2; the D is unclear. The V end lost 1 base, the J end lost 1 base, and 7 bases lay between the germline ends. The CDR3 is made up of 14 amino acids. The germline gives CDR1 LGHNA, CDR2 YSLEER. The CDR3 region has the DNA TGCGCCAGCAGCCAAGCCCGTCTTAACTATGGCTACACCTTC. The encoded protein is CASSQARLNYGYTF.